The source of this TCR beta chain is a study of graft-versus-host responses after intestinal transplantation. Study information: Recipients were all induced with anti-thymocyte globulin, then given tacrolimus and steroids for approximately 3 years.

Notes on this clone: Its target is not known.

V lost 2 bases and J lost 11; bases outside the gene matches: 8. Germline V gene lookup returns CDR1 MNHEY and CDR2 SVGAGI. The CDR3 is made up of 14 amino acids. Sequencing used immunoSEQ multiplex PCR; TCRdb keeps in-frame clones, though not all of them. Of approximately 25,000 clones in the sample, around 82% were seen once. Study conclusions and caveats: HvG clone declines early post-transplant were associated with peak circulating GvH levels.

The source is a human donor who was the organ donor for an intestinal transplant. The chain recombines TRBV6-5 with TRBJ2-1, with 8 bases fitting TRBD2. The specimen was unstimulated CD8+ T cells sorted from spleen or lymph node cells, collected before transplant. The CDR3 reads CASSYGESGSKQFF. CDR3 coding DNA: TGTGCCAGCAGTTACGGGGAGAGCGGGAGTAAGCAGTTCTTC.